The 5 T cell receptor beta chains below all came from one sample that was sequenced in a study of beta chain features in type 1 diabetes. Whole-study findings and limits: Shorter TCRB CDR3s, moderately but significantly so, were found in Type 1 diabetes patients in all four CD4+ subsets.

Sequencing targeted expressed TCRB transcripts, as all isolated RNA had been reverse transcribed. Measured with immunoSEQ multiplex PCR; TCRdb has only the in-frame clones, and not every one. The profile shows 100,000 to 150,000 clones, 9% of them singletons. These receptors lack a known antigen. What was sequenced was central memory CD4+ T cells from blood. These receptors were taken from a man aged 25 to 45 with type 1 diabetes.

V usage is TRBV6-5 and J usage is TRBJ2-5; a possible D gene is TRBD1 (5 bases). This CDR3 has 14 amino acids. Germline lookup yields CDR1 MNHEY and CDR2 SVGAGI. V was trimmed by 5 bases and J by 5 bases, leaving 15 bases between them. CDR3 sequence reads: CASSTLDSSETQYF. The DNA of the CDR3 is TGTGCCAGCAGTACCCTTGACAGTTCCGAGACCCAGTACTTC.

V and J are TRBV5-4 and TRBJ2-1, with a possible D match to TRBD2 (5 bases). The CDR3 totals 13 residues. The germline V gene encodes CDR1 SGHNT and CDR2 YYREEE (reference sequence). Trimming removed 4 bases at V and 3 bases at J, with 8 bases between. CDR3 DNA sequence: TGTGCCAGCAGCCCCACTAGCTACAATGAGCAGTTCTTC. Residues: CASSPTSYNEQFF.

The V and J genes are TRBV20-1 and TRBJ1-2, with D unresolved. The CDR3 spans 10 residues. Germline CDR1 and CDR2: DFQATT and SNEGSKA (reference sequence). Trimming took 5 bases from V and 6 from J, leaving 7 bases between them. CDR3 in DNA: TGCAGTGCTGTGGAGGATGGCTACACCTTC. Translating gives CSAVEDGYTF.

CDR3 sequence: CASSPRQGTRETQYF. DNA of the CDR3: TGTGCCAGCAGCCCGAGACAGGGGACGAGGGAGACCCAGTACTTC. The V gene is TRBV7-2, the J gene TRBJ2-5; 8 nucleotides match TRBD1. The J segment lost 5 bases and the V segment lost 5 bases, leaving 10 bases of the junction unmatched. Germline V gene lookup returns CDR1 SGHTA and CDR2 FQGNSA. The CDR3 covers 15 residues. The full variable domain, in which reference TRBV7-2 and TRBJ2-5 provide the parts outside the CDR3, is GAGVSQSPSNKVTEKGKDVELRCDPISGHTALYWYRQSLGQGLEFLIYFQGNSAPDKSGLPSDRFSAERTGGSVSTLTIQRTQQEDSAVYLCASSPRQGTRETQYFGPGTRLLVL.

Turning to this clone: Its ends do not fully match the called genes, so a read error is possible. This sequence joins TRBV6-1 and TRBJ2-3; 10 bases align to TRBD2. From germline, CDR1 is MNHNS and CDR2 SASEGT. This CDR3 has 14 residues. CDR3 loop: CAISESSSGGKTYF. DNA for the CDR3: TGTGCCATCAGTGAGTCGTCTAGCGGGGGTAAAACGTATTTT.